This TCR beta chain was captured in a study of CD8+ T cells in alopecia areata (dated by TCRdb to about 2018). For the study in its entirety: Treated patients were enrolled in an open-label pilot trial of oral tofacitinib at 5 to 10 mg twice daily for moderate-to-severe alopecia areata. TCRbeta CDR3 regions were amplified by immunoSEQ multiplex PCR with 35 Vbeta forward and 13 Jbeta reverse primers. The RNA source kit depended on sample type: the PAXgene miRNA kit for fixed scalp, the miRNeasy kit for PBMCs, and the RNeasy kit for mouse skin. Biopsies were taken from tofacitinib-treated patients at baseline and again at 4 and 24 weeks into treatment, and several of those patients also had a later scalp biopsy. The study used high-throughput TCRbeta sequencing to examine T cell clonal expansion in alopecia areata, in both the C3H/HeJ mouse model and human patients. Scalp clonality was compared among normal scalp (n=4), patchy alopecia areata scalp (n=8), and alopecia totalis/universalis scalp (n=8). In humans, TCRbeta sequencing was performed on scalp tissue and on sorted CD4+ and CD8+ peripheral blood T cells from healthy controls and from patients with patchy or totalis/universalis alopecia areata. Patients received tofacitinib for 6 to 18 months and were then followed off drug for 6 months to check for delayed response and recurrence. The study at large found these results: TCR sequences shared between patients were less clear than in mice, possibly partly because of HLA diversity in the patient population. Unlike mouse skin, which is dominated by gammadelta T cells, normal human skin has resident alphabeta T cells that are also sequenced, and this complicates analysis of the scalp TCR repertoire. Compared with normal scalp, lesional scalp had higher clonality and more expanded CD8+ clones, particularly in alopecia totalis/universalis, a pattern that suggests antigenic drive.

Of note for this clone: Its specific antigen is unknown. Base qualities are not at hand, and no much larger clone is one base apart.

In the germline V gene, CDR1 corresponds to MGHDK and CDR2 to SYGVNS. Its CDR3 holds 12 amino acids, cysteine through phenylalanine. The CDR3 DNA has 36 bases and is translated from base 1. V gives up 5 bases and J gives up 4 bases, and the segment between their germline ends measures 8 bases. Lesional scalp punch biopsies and peripheral blood were collected from alopecia areata patients. PBMCs were isolated by density centrifugation and stained for CD3, CD4 and CD8, and CD4+ and CD8+ T cells were sorted on a FACSAria. The protocol used for the library was the immunoSEQ multiplex PCR assay. For TCR sequencing, RNA was extracted from every sample and reverse transcribed into cDNA to serve as template. First-strand cDNA was synthesized with SuperScript III using a 2:1 mix of oligo-dT and random hexamers. Amplification bias was assessed with a synthetic immune receptor repertoire, and residual bias was removed computationally. The original pipeline was this. Raw reads were preprocessed to remove errors, and CDR3 was defined by IMGT conventions from the conserved cysteine to phenylalanine. To get clonality, Shannon entropy was normalized by log2 of the number of productive unique TCRs and the result was subtracted from 1. Whether scalp clones were CD4 or CD8 was inferred by matching scalp TCRbeta sequences against CD4 and CD8 repertoires sorted from blood. TCRdb obtained this table from immuneACCESS and retained in-frame rearrangements with V and J assigned. These tables miss some clones; where compared with another copy, unresolved V genes account for less than half of the shortfall, and the remainder is unexplained. V, J and clone size are taken as reported in that table, and D and trimming were inferred from the DNA itself. The sample table shows 75,000 to 100,000 clones, and roughly 47% are seen once. The top ten clonotypes cover 0.79% of the sample.

Here the chain combines TRBV25-1 and TRBJ1-2, with no reliable assignment of the D segment. The sequencing sample was made of CD4+ T cells sorted from blood. This TCR came from a human donor with alopecia areata. CDR3 region: CASSRGVYGYTF. The nucleotides read TGTGCCAGCAGTCGGGGAGTCTATGGCTACACCTTC.